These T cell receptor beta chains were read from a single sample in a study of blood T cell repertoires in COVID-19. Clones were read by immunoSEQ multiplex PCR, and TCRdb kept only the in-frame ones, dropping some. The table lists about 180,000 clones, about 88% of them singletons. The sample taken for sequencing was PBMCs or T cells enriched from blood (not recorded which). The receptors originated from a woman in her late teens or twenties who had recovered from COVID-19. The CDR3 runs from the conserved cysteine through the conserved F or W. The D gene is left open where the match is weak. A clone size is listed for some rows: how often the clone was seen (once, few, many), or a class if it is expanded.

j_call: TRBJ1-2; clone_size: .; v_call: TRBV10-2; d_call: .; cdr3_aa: CASSESANYGYTF; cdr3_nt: TGCGCCAGCAGTGAATCAGCTAACTATGGCTACACCTTC
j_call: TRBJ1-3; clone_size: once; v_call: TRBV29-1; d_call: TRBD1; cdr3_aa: CSVRQGNSGNTIYF; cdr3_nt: TGCAGCGTTCGACAGGGGAACTCTGGAAACACCATATATTTT
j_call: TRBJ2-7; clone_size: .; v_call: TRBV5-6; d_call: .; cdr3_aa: CASSRMLGGGFYEQYF; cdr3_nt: TGTGCCAGCAGCCGCATGCTCGGGGGTGGTTTTTACGAGCAGTACTTC
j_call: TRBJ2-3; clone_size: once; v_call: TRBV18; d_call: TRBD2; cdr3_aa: CASSPRTSGGSYLSTDTQYF; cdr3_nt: TGTGCCAGCTCACCCAGGACTAGCGGGGGTTCTTACCTAAGCACAGATACGCAGTATTTT
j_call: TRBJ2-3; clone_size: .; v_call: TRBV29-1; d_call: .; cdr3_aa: CSVVGGVYTDTQYF; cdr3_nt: TGCAGCGTTGTCGGCGGGGTCTACACAGATACGCAGTATTTT
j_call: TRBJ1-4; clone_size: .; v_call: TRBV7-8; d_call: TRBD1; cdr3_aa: CASSLVSGGVEKLFF; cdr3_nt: TGTGCCAGCAGCTTAGTTTCAGGGGGCGTTGAAAAACTGTTTTTT
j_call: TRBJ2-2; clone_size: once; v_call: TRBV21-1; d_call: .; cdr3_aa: CASSNGPEQGAMTGELFF; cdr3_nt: TGTGCCAGCAGCAATGGCCCTGAGCAGGGGGCGATGACCGGGGAGCTGTTTTTT
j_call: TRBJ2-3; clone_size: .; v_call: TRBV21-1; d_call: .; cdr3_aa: CASSKVRNSSTDTQYF; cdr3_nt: TGTGCCAGCAGCAAAGTTAGAAACTCTAGCACAGATACGCAGTATTTT
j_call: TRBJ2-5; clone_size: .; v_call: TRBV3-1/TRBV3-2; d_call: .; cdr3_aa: CASSQGTNTGQETQYF; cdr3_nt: TGTGCCAGCAGCCAAGGGACAAACACAGGCCAAGAGACCCAGTACTTC
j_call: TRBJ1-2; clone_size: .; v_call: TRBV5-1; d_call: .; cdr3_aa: CASSLDSTDGYGYTF; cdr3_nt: TGCGCCAGCAGCTTGGACAGTACCGATGGGTATGGCTACACCTTC
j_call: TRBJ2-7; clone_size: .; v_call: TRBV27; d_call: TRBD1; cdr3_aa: CASSFTGGDYEQYF; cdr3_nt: TGTGCCAGCAGTTTCACAGGGGGAGACTACGAGCAGTACTTC
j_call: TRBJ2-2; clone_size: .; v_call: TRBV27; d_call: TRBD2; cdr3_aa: CASSPIRGGTTGELFF; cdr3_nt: TGTGCCAGCAGCCCTATTCGGGGGGGCACCACCGGGGAGCTGTTTTTT
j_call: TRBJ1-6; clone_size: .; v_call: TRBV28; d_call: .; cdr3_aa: CASRPTDYNSPLHF; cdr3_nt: TGTGCCAGCAGACCGACAGATTATAATTCACCCCTCCACTTT
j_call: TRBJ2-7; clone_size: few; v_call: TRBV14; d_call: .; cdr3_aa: CASSQGQALLRHEQYF; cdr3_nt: TGTGCCAGCAGCCAAGGACAGGCACTTCTCCGCCACGAGCAGTACTTC
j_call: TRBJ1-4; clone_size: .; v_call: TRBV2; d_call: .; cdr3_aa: CASSEPSVGERNEKLFF; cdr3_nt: TGTGCCAGCAGCGAACCCTCCGTGGGAGAGCGTAATGAAAAACTGTTTTTT
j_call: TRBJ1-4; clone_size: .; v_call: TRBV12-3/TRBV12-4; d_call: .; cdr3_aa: CASSLGSNEKLFF; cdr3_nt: TGTGCCAGCAGTCTGGGCTCTAATGAAAAACTGTTTTTT
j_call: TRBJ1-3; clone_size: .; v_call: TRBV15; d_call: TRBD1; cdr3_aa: CASAGQAGNTIYF; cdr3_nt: TGTGCCTCCGCGGGACAGGCGGGAAACACCATATATTTT
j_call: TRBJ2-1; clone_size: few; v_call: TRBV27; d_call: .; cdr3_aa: CASSSATDYNEQFF; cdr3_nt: TGTGCCAGCAGTTCGGCCACAGACTACAATGAGCAGTTCTTC
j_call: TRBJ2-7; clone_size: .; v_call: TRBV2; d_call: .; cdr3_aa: CASSERDGSIDEQYF; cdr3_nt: TGTGCCAGCAGTGAACGGGACGGGAGCATAGACGAGCAGTACTTC
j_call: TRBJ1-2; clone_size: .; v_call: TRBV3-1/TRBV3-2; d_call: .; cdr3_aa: CASSQSGAANYGYTF; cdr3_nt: TGTGCCAGCAGCCAATCAGGGGCAGCTAACTATGGCTACACCTTC
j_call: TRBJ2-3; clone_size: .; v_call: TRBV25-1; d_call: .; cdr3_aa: CASSEWWGEADTQYF; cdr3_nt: TGTGCCAGCAGTGAATGGTGGGGGGAGGCAGATACGCAGTATTTT
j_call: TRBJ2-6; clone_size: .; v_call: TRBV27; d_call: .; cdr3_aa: CASSLSFILYSGANVLTF; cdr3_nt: TGTGCCAGCAGTTTATCTTTTATCCTTTACTCTGGGGCCAACGTCCTGACTTTC
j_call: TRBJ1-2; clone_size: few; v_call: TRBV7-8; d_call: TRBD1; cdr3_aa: CASSRGDSQMGGYTF; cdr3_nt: TGTGCCAGCAGCCGCGGGGACAGTCAAATGGGAGGCTACACCTTC
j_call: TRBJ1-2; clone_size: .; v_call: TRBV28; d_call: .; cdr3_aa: CASREAGNYGYTF; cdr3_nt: TGTGCCAGCAGAGAGGCCGGTAACTATGGCTACACCTTC
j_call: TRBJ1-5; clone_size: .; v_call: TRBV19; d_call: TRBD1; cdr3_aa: CASSGQVNQPQHF; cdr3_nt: TGTGCCAGTAGCGGACAGGTGAATCAGCCCCAGCATTTT
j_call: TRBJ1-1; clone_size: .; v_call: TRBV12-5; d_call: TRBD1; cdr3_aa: CASGSSTGGGTEAFF; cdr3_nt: TGTGCTAGTGGTTCATCTACAGGGGGCGGCACTGAAGCTTTCTTT
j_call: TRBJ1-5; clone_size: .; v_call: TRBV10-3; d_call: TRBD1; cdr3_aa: CAISEGGQGDQPQHF; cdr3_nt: TGTGCCATCAGTGAGGGGGGACAGGGTGACCAGCCCCAGCATTTT
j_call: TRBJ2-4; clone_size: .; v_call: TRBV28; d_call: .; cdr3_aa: CASSLFRVLAKNIQYF; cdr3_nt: TGTGCCAGCAGTTTATTCCGGGTACTAGCCAAAAACATTCAGTACTTC
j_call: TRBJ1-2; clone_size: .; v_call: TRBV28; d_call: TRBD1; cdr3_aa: CATQRDRESYGYTF; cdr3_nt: TGTGCCACCCAGCGGGACAGGGAGAGCTATGGCTACACCTTC
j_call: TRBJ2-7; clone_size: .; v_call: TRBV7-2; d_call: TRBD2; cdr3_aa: CASSASGGLVYEQYF; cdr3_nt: TGTGCCAGCAGCGCTAGCGGGGGCCTTGTCTACGAGCAGTACTTC
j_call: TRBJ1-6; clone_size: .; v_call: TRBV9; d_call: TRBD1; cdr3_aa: CASQPGTGWDSPLHF; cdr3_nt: TGTGCCAGCCAACCCGGGACAGGGTGGGATTCACCCCTCCACTTT
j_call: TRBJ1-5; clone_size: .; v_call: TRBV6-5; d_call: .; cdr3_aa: CASRTNTNQPQHF; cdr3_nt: TGTGCCAGCAGAACTAACACGAATCAGCCCCAGCATTTT
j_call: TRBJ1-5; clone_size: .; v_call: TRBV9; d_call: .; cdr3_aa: CASSPGQSNQPQHF; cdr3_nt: TGTGCCAGCAGCCCCGGACAGAGCAATCAGCCCCAGCATTTT
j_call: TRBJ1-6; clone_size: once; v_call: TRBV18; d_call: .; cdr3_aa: CASSPALRGGSPLHF; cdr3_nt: TGTGCCAGCTCACCGGCCTTGAGGGGAGGTTCACCCCTCCACTTT
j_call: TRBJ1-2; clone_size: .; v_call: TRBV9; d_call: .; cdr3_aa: CASSVDSTVWPYGYTF; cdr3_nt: TGTGCCAGCAGCGTAGATTCTACAGTATGGCCTTATGGCTACACCTTC
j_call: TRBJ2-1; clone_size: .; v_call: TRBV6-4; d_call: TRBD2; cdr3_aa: CASSTSGNNEQFF; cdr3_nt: TGTGCCAGTTCGACTAGCGGAAACAATGAGCAGTTCTTC
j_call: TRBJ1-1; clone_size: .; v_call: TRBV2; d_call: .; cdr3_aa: CASSGGRMNTEAFF; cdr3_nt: TGTGCCAGCAGTGGCGGCAGAATGAACACTGAAGCTTTCTTT
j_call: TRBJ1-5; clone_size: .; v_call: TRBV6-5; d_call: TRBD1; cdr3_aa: CASTTGDRGLQPQHF; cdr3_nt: TGTGCCAGCACCACGGGGGACAGGGGGCTTCAGCCCCAGCATTTT
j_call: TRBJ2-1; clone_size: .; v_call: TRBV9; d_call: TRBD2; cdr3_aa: CASSPTSGGYSSYNEQFF; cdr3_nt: TGTGCCAGCAGCCCTACTAGCGGGGGCTACAGCTCCTACAATGAGCAGTTCTTC
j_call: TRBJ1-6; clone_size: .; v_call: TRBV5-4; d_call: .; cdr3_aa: CASSFSSARGLWNSPLHF; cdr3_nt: TGTGCCAGCAGCTTCTCCTCGGCGCGGGGGCTTTGGAATTCACCCCTCCACTTT
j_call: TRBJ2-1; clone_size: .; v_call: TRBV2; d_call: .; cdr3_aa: CASRLNNEQFF; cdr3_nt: TGTGCCAGCAGACTTAACAATGAGCAGTTCTTC
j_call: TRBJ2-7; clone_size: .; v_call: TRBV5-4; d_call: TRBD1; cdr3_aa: CAVARDRTFYEQYF; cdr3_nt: TGTGCCGTCGCGAGGGACAGGACATTCTACGAGCAGTACTTC
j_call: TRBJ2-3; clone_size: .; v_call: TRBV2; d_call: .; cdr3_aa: CASSVEGVFTDTQYF; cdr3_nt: TGTGCCAGCAGTGTCGAGGGAGTTTTCACAGATACGCAGTATTTT
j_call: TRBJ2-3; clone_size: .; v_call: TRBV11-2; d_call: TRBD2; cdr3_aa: CASSLAGAPTDTQYF; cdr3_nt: TGTGCCAGCAGCTTGGCGGGAGCCCCCACAGATACGCAGTATTTT
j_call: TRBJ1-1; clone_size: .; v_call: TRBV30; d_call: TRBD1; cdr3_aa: CAWSLGQGIAEAFF; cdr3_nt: TGTGCCTGGAGCCTCGGACAGGGGATCGCTGAAGCTTTCTTT
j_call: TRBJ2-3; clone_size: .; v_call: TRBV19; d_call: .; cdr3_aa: CASSNELLDTQYF; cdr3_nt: TGTGCCAGTAGTAATGAACTGCTAGATACGCAGTATTTT
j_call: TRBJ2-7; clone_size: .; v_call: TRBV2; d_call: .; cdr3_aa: CAGAKGANYEQYF; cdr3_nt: TGTGCCGGAGCTAAAGGGGCAAATTACGAGCAGTACTTC
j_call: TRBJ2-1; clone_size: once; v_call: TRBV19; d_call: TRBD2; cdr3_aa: CASSMTSGGASRSGEQFF; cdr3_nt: TGTGCCAGTAGTATGACTAGCGGGGGGGCCAGTAGGTCAGGGGAGCAGTTCTTC
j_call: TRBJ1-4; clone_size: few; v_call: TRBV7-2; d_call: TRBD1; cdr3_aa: CASEDRVGEKLFF; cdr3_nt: TGTGCCAGCGAGGACAGGGTTGGGGAAAAACTGTTTTTT
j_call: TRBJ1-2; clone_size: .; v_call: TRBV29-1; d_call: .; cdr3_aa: CSVQLGANYGYTF; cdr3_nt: TGCAGCGTGCAACTGGGGGCAAACTATGGCTACACCTTC
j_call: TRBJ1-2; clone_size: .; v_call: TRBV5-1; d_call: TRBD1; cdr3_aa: CASSPSPGQAGFGYTF; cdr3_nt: TGCGCCAGCAGCCCTTCCCCGGGACAGGCGGGTTTTGGCTACACCTTC
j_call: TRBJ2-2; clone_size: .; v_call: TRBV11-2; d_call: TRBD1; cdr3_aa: CASSLLTGAGELFF; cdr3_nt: TGTGCCAGCAGCTTACTGACAGGGGCCGGGGAGCTGTTTTTT
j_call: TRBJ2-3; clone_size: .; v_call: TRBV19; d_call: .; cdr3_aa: CASSIGGTRTDTQYF; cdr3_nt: TGTGCCAGTAGTATAGGCGGGACTCGCACAGATACGCAGTATTTT
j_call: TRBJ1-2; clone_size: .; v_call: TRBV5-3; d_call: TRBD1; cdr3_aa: CAREVSVNGTDFYGYTF; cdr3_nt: TGTGCCAGAGAGGTTTCGGTAAATGGGACAGACTTCTATGGCTACACCTTC
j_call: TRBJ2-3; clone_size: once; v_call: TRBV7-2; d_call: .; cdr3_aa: CASSLVKRDTQYF; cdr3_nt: TGTGCCAGCAGCTTAGTTAAGAGAGATACGCAGTATTTT
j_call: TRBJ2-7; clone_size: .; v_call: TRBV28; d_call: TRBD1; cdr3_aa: CASSFDREINEQYF; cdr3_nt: TGTGCCAGCAGTTTCGACAGGGAAATTAACGAGCAGTACTTC
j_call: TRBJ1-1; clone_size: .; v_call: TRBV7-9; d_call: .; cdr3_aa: CASSPPGEGRNTEAFF; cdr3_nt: TGTGCCAGCAGCCCCCCAGGGGAGGGTCGGAACACTGAAGCTTTCTTT
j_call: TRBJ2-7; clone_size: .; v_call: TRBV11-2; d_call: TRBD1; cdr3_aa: CASSLDRVAYEQYF; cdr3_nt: TGTGCCAGCAGCCTAGACAGGGTCGCCTACGAGCAGTACTTC
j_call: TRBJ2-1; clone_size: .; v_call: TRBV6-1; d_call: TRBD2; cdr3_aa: CASSEPIGGKEQFF; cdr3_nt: TGTGCCAGCAGTGAACCTATCGGGGGGAAGGAGCAGTTCTTC